Each of the 30 T cell receptor beta chains below was sequenced from the same sample in a study of T and B cells in COVID-19 patients. TRB was amplified from approximately 250-480 ng of blood genomic DNA. BIOMED2 TRB-A/B primer pools were used in multiplex TRB PCR. TCRdb fed the multiplex PCR reads into MiXCR, producing one record per CDR3 protein. The table has 23,000 or so distinct CDR3 sequences, 30% to 35% seen once; the top ten hold about 2.2%. The sequenced material came from blood. All receptors come from a human donor who had recovered from COVID-19.

This sequence joins TRBV12-3 or TRBV12-4 and TRBJ1-2; perhaps TRBD1 as D (6 bases). This CDR3 spans 12 amino acids. V was cut by 6 bases and J by 5 bases, with 10 bases left in between. The CDR3 loop is CASRQGLYGYTF. In DNA form, the CDR3 reads TGTGCCAGCAGACAGGGTTTATATGGCTACACCTTC.

The rearrangement links TRBV5-1 to TRBJ2-3; D possibly corresponds to TRBD1 (5 bases). V gave up 1 base and J gave up 4 bases, with 7 bases separating them. Germline CDR1 SGHRS, CDR2 YFSETQ. This CDR3 contains 13 residues. In DNA form, the CDR3 reads TGCGCCAGCAGCTTGTGGGGCCCAGATACGCAGTATTTT. Its protein product is CASSLWGPDTQYF.

This clonotype was counted between two and nine times. The chain recombines TRBV5-1 with TRBJ1-6; 8 nucleotides agree with TRBD1. CDR3 length: 15 residues. The trim removed 4 bases at V and 8 bases at J, leaving 8 bases unmatched. Germline V gives CDR1 SGHRS, CDR2 YFSETQ. For the CDR3, the DNA is TGCGCCAGCAGCCCCTCTGGACAGGGCTATTCACCCCTCCACTTT. Protein product: CASSPSGQGYSPLHF. Filled out from reference TRBV5-1 and TRBJ1-6, the complete variable domain reads KAGVTQTPRYLIKTRGQQVTLSCSPISGHRSVSWYQQTPGQGLQFLFEYFSETQRNKGNFPGRFSGRQFSNSRSEMNVSTLELGDSALYLCASSPSGQGYSPLHFGNGTRLTVT.

This clonotype rates as medium-sized (0.01 to 0.1%). The chain links TRBV29-1 to TRBJ1-2; no clear D. The CDR3 spans 11 residues. V shed 4 bases and J shed 2 bases, with 5 bases lying between them. Germline V gene data show CDR1 as SQVTM and CDR2 as ANQGSEA. CDR3 amino acids: CSVAENYGYTF. The CDR3 nucleotides are TGCAGCGTTGCTGAGAACTATGGCTACACCTTC.

This clonotype is medium-sized (0.01 to 0.1%). The chain carries TRBV29-1 and TRBJ2-1; TRBD2 might be the D (6 bases). The V end was cut by 5 bases, the J end by 1 base, with 15 bases between. Germline V lookup: CDR1 SQVTM, CDR2 ANQGSEA. The CDR3 sequence is 15 residues long. CDR3 nucleotide sequence: TGCAGCGTTCATAAGGGAGGAGGGTCCTACAATGAGCAGTTCTTC. Residues: CSVHKGGGSYNEQFF.

This clonotype has only a few counts. The rearrangement links TRBV12-3 or TRBV12-4 to TRBJ1-5; D is undetermined. The CDR3 has 14 residues. The V gene lost 6 bases and the J gene lost 2 bases, with 11 bases spanning the gap. The CDR3 sequence: CASSLNMGNQPQHF. The CDR3 DNA sequence: TGTGCCAGCAGCCTTAATATGGGCAATCAGCCCCAGCATTTT.

Relative to its sample, this clonotype is medium-sized. V gene TRBV19 combines with J gene TRBJ2-1; 8 bases agree with TRBD2. Per the germline V gene, CDR1 is LNHDA and CDR2 is SQIVND (reference sequence). The CDR3 covers 13 residues. With V trimmed by 6 bases and J by 10 bases, 8 bases remained unmatched. CDR3 protein: CASSNHGGEEQFF. Written as DNA, the CDR3 is TGTGCCAGTAGCAACCACGGGGGGGAAGAGCAGTTCTTC.

As concerns this clonotype: Since a much larger clone is just one base distant, this may be a read error. This chain uses TRBV7-6 with TRBJ2-7, with 7 nucleotides matching TRBD1. Per the germline V gene, CDR1 is SGHVS and CDR2 is FNYEAQ. The CDR3 has 15 residues. The V segment lost 7 bases and the J segment 3 bases; nucleotides outside the gene matches: 12. CDR3 coding DNA: TGTGCCAGCATCCCTTTGGACAGGAGCAACTACGAGCAGTACTTC. It encodes CASIPLDRSNYEQYF.

This clonotype was observed many times. CDR3 DNA sequence: TGTGCCAGCAGCCAGGAGGGCCTAGGGAGCTCCTACGAGCAGTACTTC. This gives the protein CASSQEGLGSSYEQYF. The chain employs TRBV5-6 and TRBJ2-7; TRBD2 might be the D (6 bases). V gave up 4 bases and J gave up 0 bases, with 17 bases separating them. The germline CDR1 and CDR2 sequences are SGHDT and YYEEEE. The CDR3 loop spans 16 amino acids.

In this sample, this clonotype turned up a few times. This chain's CDR3 is CASSIGRGEQNIQYF. The CDR3 nucleotides are TGTGCCAGTAGTATAGGCAGGGGCGAACAAAACATTCAGTACTTC. V gene TRBV19 combines with J gene TRBJ2-4; a possible D gene is TRBD1 (6 bases). CDR1 and CDR2 from the germline V gene are LNHDA and SQIVND (reference sequence). Trimming took off 1 base at V and 5 bases at J, with 12 bases between the two ends. The length of the CDR3 is 15 residues.

The CDR3 bases are TGTGCCAGCAGACCAGGGATTAATCAGCCCCAGCATTTT. The encoded protein is CASRPGINQPQHF. The V and J genes are TRBV28 and TRBJ1-5; possibly TRBD1 for D (5 bases). Germline CDR1 is MDHEN and CDR2 is SYDVKM. The CDR3 covers 13 residues. V lost 6 bases and J lost 4, with 10 bases in between.

This clonotype occurred many times. The chain employs TRBV5-4 and TRBJ2-1; maybe TRBD2 (6 bases). V lost 3 bases and J 8 bases, leaving 18 bases between the germline ends. Per germline, CDR1 SGHNT and CDR2 YYREEE (reference sequence). CDR3 size: 15 residues. The CDR3 region is CASSSEVGEVDEQFF. The CDR3 nucleotides read TGTGCCAGCAGCTCTGAGGTAGGGGAGGTGGATGAGCAGTTCTTC. Full variable domain (remainder filled in from reference TRBV5-4 and TRBJ2-1): ETGVTQSPTHLIKTRGQQVTLRCSSQSGHNTVSWYQQALGQGPQFIFQYYREEENGRGNFPPRFSGLQFPNYSSELNVNALELDDSALYLCASSSEVGEVDEQFFGPGTRLTVL.

This clonotype was picked up a small number of times. The DNA for the CDR3 is TGTGCCACAGCAGGGGCAGGGCACCAGCCCCAGCATTTT. Its translation: CATAGAGHQPQHF. The chain joins TRBV15 to TRBJ1-5; maybe TRBD1 (6 bases). The CDR3 is made up of 13 amino acids. The V and J ends lost 9 bases and 7 bases respectively, with 16 bases between them. Germline-derived CDR1 and CDR2 are LNHNV and YYDKDF (reference sequence).

The chain has TRBV20-1 and TRBJ2-5, with D possibly TRBD2 on 6 matching bases. Trimming removed 3 bases from V and 4 bases from J, with 18 bases in between. CDR3 length: 15 residues. The germline V gene has CDR1 DFQATT and CDR2 SNEGSKA (reference sequence). CDR3 in DNA: TGCAGTGCTAGTGGACGGGGGTTTCTCCGAGAGACCCAGTACTTC. Its protein is CSASGRGFLRETQYF.

In this sample, this clonotype turned up a few times. Here the CDR3 DNA reads TGCGCCAGCAGCTTGGCAGTGAACTATGGCTACACCTTC. It encodes CASSLAVNYGYTF. The rearrangement uses TRBV5-1 and TRBJ1-2; D ambiguous. Germline CDR1 SGHRS, CDR2 YFSETQ. The germline V and J ends were trimmed by 0 bases and 2 bases, with 5 bases remaining between them. This CDR3 has 13 amino acids. Full variable domain (outside the CDR3, taken from reference TRBV5-1 and TRBJ1-2): KAGVTQTPRYLIKTRGQQVTLSCSPISGHRSVSWYQQTPGQGLQFLFEYFSETQRNKGNFPGRFSGRQFSNSRSEMNVSTLELGDSALYLCASSLAVNYGYTFGSGTRLTVV.

V is TRBV5-6 and J is TRBJ1-2; 9 bases are a match to TRBD1. Per the germline V gene, CDR1 is SGHDT and CDR2 is YYEEEE. The CDR3 has 15 residues. V shed 0 bases and J 5 bases; nucleotides not matched to a gene: 5. The CDR3 region has the DNA TGTGCCAGCAGCTTGGTGGGACAGGGTGGGTATGGCTACACCTTC. It translates to CASSLVGQGGYGYTF.

This chain connects TRBV5-1 to TRBJ2-7, with D possibly being TRBD1 or TRBD2 (5 bases each). The CDR3 consists of 15 residues. The germline gives CDR1 SGHRS, CDR2 YFSETQ. Between the trimmed V and J ends, which lost 3 bases and 0 bases, there was a span of 13 bases. This CDR3 reads CASSSGTLSSYEQYF. CDR3 in DNA: TGCGCCAGCAGCTCGGGGACGCTGAGCTCCTACGAGCAGTACTTC.

This clonotype was counted only a few times. CDR3 coding DNA: TGCGCCAGCAGTGAGTCAACAGGGTACACCGGGGAGCTGTTTTTT. Encoded protein: CASSESTGYTGELFF. The chain joins TRBV10-1 to TRBJ2-2; D is possibly TRBD1 (6 bases). Trimming took 0 bases from V and 3 from J, leaving 8 bases between them. The CDR3 totals 15 residues. The V gene's germline CDR1 is WNHNN and CDR2 SYGVQD (reference sequence).

This clonotype has just a few counts. Here the CDR3 reads CASSLGTGGLNTEAFF. The CDR3 DNA sequence: TGTGCCAGCAGCCTCGGGACAGGGGGTCTGAACACTGAAGCTTTCTTT. The J gene is TRBJ1-1, the V gene TRBV6-5; 11 bases align to TRBD1. Trimming at V came to 6 bases and at J to 0 bases, leaving 6 bases not matched to a gene. Germline V gene sequence: CDR1 MNHEY, CDR2 SVGAGI. The CDR3 runs to 16 residues.

The V call is TRBV11-3, the J call TRBJ1-6; D not resolved. Germline CDR1 SGHNT, CDR2 YENEEA. The CDR3 covers 18 residues. The ends were cut back, 0 bases at V and 9 bases at J, with 21 bases in the middle. As DNA, the CDR3 is TGTGCCAGCAGCTTAGATCAGTCCGGATCTCGCCTAGCTTCACCCCTCCACTTT. Translation gives CASSLDQSGSRLASPLHF.

In this sample, this clonotype is medium-sized (0.01 to 0.1%). The CDR3 nucleotides read TGTGCCAGCAGCTTGGGGACAGGGATTAATTCACCCCTCCACTTT. It encodes CASSLGTGINSPLHF. The J gene is TRBJ1-6, the V gene TRBV5-6; 8 nucleotides line up with TRBD1. CDR1 and CDR2 from the germline V gene are SGHDT and YYEEEE. After removal of 0 bases from V and 6 bases from J, the junction contained 2 bases not matched to a gene. The CDR3 has 15 residues.

Turning to this clonotype: This may stem from a read error, because a much larger clone lies one nucleotide away. The chain is built from TRBV19 and TRBJ1-6, with TRBD1 matching 7 bases. The germline CDR1 and CDR2 sequences are LNHDA and SQIVND (reference sequence). There are 15 residues in the CDR3. CDR3 nucleotides: TGTGCCAGTAGTATACAGGGGGAATATAATTTACCCCTCCACTTT. It yields the protein CASSIQGEYNLPLHF.

This clonotype was seen a handful of times. DNA of the CDR3: TGTGCCAGCAGGAATCCCGGACAGGGATTCGAAAAACTGTTTTTT. Its translation: CASRNPGQGFEKLFF. The chain couples TRBV6-5 to TRBJ1-4, with 8 nucleotides matching TRBD1. Germline V CDR1 and CDR2: MNHEY, SVGAGI. With V trimmed by 6 bases and J by 8 bases, 11 bases remained unmatched. This CDR3 has 15 residues.

The sample holds a few counts of this clonotype. The V and J genes are TRBV5-4 and TRBJ2-7, with 12 bases identical to TRBD2. Losses at the gene ends were 4 bases for V and 1 base for J; bases not matched to a gene: 3. There are 15 residues in the CDR3. CDR1 SGHNT and CDR2 YYREEE come from the germline V gene (reference sequence). The chain's CDR3 is CASSPLAGGSYEQYF. DNA for the CDR3: TGTGCCAGCAGCCCTCTAGCGGGGGGGTCCTACGAGCAGTACTTC.

The table lists this clonotype with a few counts. The V call is TRBV27, the J call TRBJ1-6; D not resolved. The V and J ends lost 5 bases and 4 bases respectively, with 12 bases between them. Germline values: CDR1 MNHEY, CDR2 SMNVEV (reference sequence). There are 15 residues in the CDR3. The CDR3 here is CASSLSPPYNSPLHF. CDR3 coding DNA: TGTGCCAGCAGTCTCTCCCCCCCATATAATTCACCCCTCCACTTT.

Within the sample, this clonotype is medium-sized. This chain links TRBV5-4 with TRBJ2-3; no firm D call. This CDR3 is built from 13 residues. V shed 4 bases and J shed 4 bases, with 10 bases lying between them. The germline gives CDR1 SGHNT, CDR2 YYREEE (reference sequence). CDR3 coding DNA: TGTGCCAGCAGCCTTAAGGGCGCAGATACGCAGTATTTT. This sequence encodes CASSLKGADTQYF.

The V gene is TRBV11-3, the J gene TRBJ2-1; 10 nucleotides align to TRBD2. After removal of 5 bases from V and 2 bases from J, the junction contained 6 bases not matched to a gene. Germline CDR1 and CDR2: SGHNT and YENEEA. The CDR3 totals 16 residues. CDR3 region: CASSPTSGTTYNEQFF. Written as DNA, the CDR3 is TGTGCCAGCAGCCCCACTAGCGGGACCACCTACAATGAGCAGTTCTTC.

The rearrangement uses TRBV5-1 and TRBJ2-7; 9 nucleotides match TRBD2. With V trimmed by 9 bases and J by 2 bases, 12 bases remained unmatched. This CDR3 contains 15 residues. Looked up from germline, CDR1 is SGHRS and CDR2 is YFSETQ. The CDR3 DNA is TGCGCCACCAAGACCGGACTAGCGCCAACCTACGAGCAGTACTTC. As protein: CATKTGLAPTYEQYF.

The V and J genes are TRBV28 and TRBJ2-1, with 13 bases that match TRBD2. This CDR3 is built from 15 residues. The germline V gene encodes CDR1 MDHEN and CDR2 SYDVKM. J gave up 9 bases and V 4 bases, and 6 bases lay outside the gene matches. Here the CDR3 reads CASSSTSGGAVEQFF. The CDR3 coding sequence is TGTGCCAGCAGTTCAACTAGCGGGGGGGCCGTTGAGCAGTTCTTC.

This clonotype was detected a few times. The V gene is TRBV12-3 or TRBV12-4, the J gene TRBJ2-7; no clear D. V was pared by 5 bases and J by 2 bases, with 10 bases between. The CDR3 runs to 13 residues. CDR3 sequence (DNA): TGTGCCAGCAGTCCACAACCTACCTACGAGCAGTACTTC. Amino acids: CASSPQPTYEQYF.